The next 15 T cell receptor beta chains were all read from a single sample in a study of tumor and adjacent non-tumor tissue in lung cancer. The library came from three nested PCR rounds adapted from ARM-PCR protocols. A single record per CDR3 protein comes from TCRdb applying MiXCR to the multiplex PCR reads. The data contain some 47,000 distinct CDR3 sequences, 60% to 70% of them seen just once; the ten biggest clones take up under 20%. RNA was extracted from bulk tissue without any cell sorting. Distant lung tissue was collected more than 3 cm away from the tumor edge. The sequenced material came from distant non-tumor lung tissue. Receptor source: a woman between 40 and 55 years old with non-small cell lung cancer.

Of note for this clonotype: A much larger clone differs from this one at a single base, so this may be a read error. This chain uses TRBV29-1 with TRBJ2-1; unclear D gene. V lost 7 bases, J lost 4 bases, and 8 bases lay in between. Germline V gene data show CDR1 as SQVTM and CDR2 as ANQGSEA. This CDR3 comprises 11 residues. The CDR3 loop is CSAFIYNEQFF. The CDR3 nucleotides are TGCAGCGCGTTCATTTACAATGAGCAGTTCTTC.

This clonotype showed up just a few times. The CDR3 loop reads CAISEGDLGSPLHF. DNA of the CDR3: TGTGCCATCAGTGAAGGGGATCTAGGGTCACCCCTCCACTTT. The V call is TRBV10-3, the J call TRBJ1-6; tentative D call: TRBD1 (5 bases). The CDR3 loop spans 14 amino acids. Germline loops: CDR1 ENHRY, CDR2 SYGVKD. With 3 bases removed from V and 10 bases from J, the gap between germline ends came to 13 bases.

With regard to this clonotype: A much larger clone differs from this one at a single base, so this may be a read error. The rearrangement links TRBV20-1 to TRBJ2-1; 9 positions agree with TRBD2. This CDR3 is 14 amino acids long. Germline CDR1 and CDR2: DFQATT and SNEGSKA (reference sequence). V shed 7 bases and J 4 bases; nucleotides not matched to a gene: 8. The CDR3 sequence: CSVLTSGPYNEQFF. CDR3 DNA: TGCAGTGTCTTGACTAGCGGACCTTACAATGAGCAGTTCTTC.

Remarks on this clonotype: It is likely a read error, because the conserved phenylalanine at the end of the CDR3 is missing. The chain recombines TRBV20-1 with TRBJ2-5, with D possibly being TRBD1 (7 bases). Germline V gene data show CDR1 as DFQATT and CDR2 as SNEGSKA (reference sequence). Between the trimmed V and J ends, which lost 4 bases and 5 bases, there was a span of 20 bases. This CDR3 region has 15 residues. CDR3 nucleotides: TGCAGTGCTAATGGGGATATGGCAGGGGGGGAGACCCAGTACTTA. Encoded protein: CSANGDMAGGETQYL.

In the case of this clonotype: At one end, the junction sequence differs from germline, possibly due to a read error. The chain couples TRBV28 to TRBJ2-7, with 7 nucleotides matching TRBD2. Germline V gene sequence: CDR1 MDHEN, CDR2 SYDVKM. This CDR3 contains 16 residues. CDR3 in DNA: TGTTCCAGTACATCAGCGGGAACTGCTGGCCGCGATGAGCAGTACTTC. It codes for CSSTSAGTAGRDEQYF.

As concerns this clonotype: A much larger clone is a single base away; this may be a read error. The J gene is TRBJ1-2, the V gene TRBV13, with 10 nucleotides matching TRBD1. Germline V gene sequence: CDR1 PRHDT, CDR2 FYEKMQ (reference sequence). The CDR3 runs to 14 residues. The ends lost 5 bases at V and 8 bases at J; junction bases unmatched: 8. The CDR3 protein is CASSLRQGASGYTF. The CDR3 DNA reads TGTGCCAGCAGCCTCCGACAGGGGGCGTCCGGCTACACCTTC.

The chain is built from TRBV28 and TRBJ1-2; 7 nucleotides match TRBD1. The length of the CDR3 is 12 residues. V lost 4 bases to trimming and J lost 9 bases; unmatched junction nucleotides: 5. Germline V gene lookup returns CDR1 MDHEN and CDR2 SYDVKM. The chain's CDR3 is CASSYVQGSYTF. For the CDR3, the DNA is TGTGCCAGCAGTTATGTACAGGGGAGCTACACCTTC.

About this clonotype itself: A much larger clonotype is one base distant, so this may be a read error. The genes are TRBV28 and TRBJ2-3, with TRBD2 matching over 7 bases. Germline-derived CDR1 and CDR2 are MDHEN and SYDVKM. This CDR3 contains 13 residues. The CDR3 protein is CTSSPGRVYTQYF. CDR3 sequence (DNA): TGTACCAGCAGCCCGGGGAGGGTATATACGCAGTATTTT.

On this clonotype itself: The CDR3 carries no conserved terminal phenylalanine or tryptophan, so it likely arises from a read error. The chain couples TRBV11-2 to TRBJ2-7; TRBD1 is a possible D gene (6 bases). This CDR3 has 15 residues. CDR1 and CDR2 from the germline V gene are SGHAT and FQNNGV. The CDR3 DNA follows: TGTGCTAGCAGCTTAGAATTACAGGGTTCTCACGAGCAGTACCAC. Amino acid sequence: CASSLELQGSHEQYH.

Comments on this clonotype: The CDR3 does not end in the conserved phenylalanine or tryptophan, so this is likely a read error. The CDR3, as DNA: TGTGCCGGCAGCTTGGGTATCCTTAGCGCAGATACGCAGTATCTT. It specifies CAGSLGILSADTQYL. This chain joins TRBV5-6 and TRBJ2-3; tentatively, D is TRBD2 (5 bases). The CDR3 loop spans 15 amino acids. The germline V gene encodes CDR1 SGHDT and CDR2 YYEEEE.

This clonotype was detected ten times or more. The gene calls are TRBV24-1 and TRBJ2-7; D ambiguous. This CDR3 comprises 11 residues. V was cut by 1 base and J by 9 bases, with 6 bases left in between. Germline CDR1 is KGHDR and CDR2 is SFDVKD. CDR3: CATSDLTGQYF. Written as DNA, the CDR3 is TGTGCCACCAGTGATTTAACCGGGCAGTACTTC.

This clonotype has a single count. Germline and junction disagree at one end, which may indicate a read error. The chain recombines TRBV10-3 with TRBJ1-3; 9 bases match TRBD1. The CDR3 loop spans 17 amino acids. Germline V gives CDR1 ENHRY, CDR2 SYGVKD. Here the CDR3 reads CAIRESDRGGSGNTIYF. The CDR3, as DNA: TGTGCCATCAGAGAATCGGACAGGGGAGGCTCTGGAAACACCATATATTTC.

The CDR3 loop reads CANGQDSSWRVTGNTIYF. CDR3 coding DNA: TGTGCCAACGGACAGGACAGCTCTTGGCGTGTAACTGGAAACACCATATATTTT. The J gene is TRBJ1-3, the V gene TRBV6-1; TRBD1 agrees at 7 bases. V was clipped by 10 bases and J by 2 bases; unmatched bases: 20. Germline-derived CDR1 and CDR2 are MNHNS and SASEGT. There are 18 residues in the CDR3.

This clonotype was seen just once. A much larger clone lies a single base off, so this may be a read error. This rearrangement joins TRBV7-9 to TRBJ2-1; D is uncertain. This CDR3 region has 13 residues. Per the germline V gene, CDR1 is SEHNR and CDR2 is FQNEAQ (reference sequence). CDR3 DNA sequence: TGTGCCAGCAGCACCCAGGTCACGGGTGAGCAGCTCTTC. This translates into CASSTQVTGEQLF.

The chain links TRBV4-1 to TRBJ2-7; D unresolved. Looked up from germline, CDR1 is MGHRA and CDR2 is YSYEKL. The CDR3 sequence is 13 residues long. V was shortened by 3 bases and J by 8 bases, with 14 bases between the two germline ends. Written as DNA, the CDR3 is TGCGCCAGCAGCCAGCGCACTGAGACAAAGCAGTACTTC. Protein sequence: CASSQRTETKQYF.